This T cell receptor (beta chain) was observed in a study of sequential checkpoint blockade in melanoma. Looking at the study overall: Under 25 patients had matched tumor biopsies before treatment and at week 13 after nivolumab or ipilimumab alone.

The treatment here: randomized to nivolumab then ipilimumab (arm A) or the reverse (arm B). Patients had received no earlier DNA-damaging chemotherapy. This clone was seen a handful of times. The CDR3 totals 19 residues. V lost 0 bases, J lost 3 bases, and 13 bases stayed unmatched. Using immunoSEQ multiplex PCR, the repertoire was profiled, and TCRdb retains in-frame clones only, with some absent. The sample lists about 9,500 clones, under 25% occurring once. The TCR sequence derives from a human donor with melanoma. Sequencing used tumor tissue (inferred from file names), obtained from a patient given nivolumab and ipilimumab in sequence. The chain employs TRBV6-7 and TRBJ2-4; 8 bases are shared with TRBD2. TRBV6-7 is placed among ORFs of uncertain function. The CDR3 loop reads CASSYSVFFSGGDKNIQYF. The CDR3 coding sequence is TGTGCCAGCAGTTACTCCGTTTTTTTCAGCGGGGGCGACAAAAACATTCAGTACTTC.